The clone carrying this T cell receptor beta chain has at least ten counts. As yet, its antigen is unknown. Between the trimmed V and J ends, which lost 2 bases and 5 bases, there was a span of 10 bases. From germline, CDR1 is SGHNT and CDR2 YYREEE (reference sequence). The CDR3 spans 13 residues. This record belongs to a study of T cell repertoires in cytomegalovirus infection. Background on the study: From public TCR beta signatures came an indication of both CMV infection and matching HLA type.

TCRdb passed the reads through MiXCR, listing each CDR3 protein once. The table has hundreds of thousands of distinct CDR3 sequences, about 11% seen once. Study conclusions and caveats: The study identified carriers of CMV plus the relevant HLA from cumulative public TCR beta family frequency. The ex vivo response was dominated by HLA-C-restricted CMV-specific TCR beta clonotypes.

Sequencing was performed on PBMCs. The rearrangement uses TRBV5-4 and TRBJ2-5, with D uncertain. This clonotype was sampled from a human donor in good health (CMV status not recorded). Some clones in this sample may be carry-over from other donors' samples. The CDR3 is CASSLRPRETQYF. CDR3 bases: TGTGCCAGCAGCTTACGGCCAAGGGAGACCCAGTACTTC.